The rows below give T cell receptor beta chains drawn from one sample of a study of OX40 agonist ivuxolimab in advanced cancers. Sequencing used immunoSEQ multiplex PCR; TCRdb keeps in-frame clones, though not all of them. The table shows under 25,000 clones, with about 73% occurring only once. Sequences were derived from CD4+ or CD8+ T cells sorted from blood, sampled in a trial of the OX40 agonist ivuxolimab. The receptors stem from an adult with an advanced solid tumor such as melanoma, head and neck, liver or kidney cancer. Both conserved end residues are part of each CDR3. The D gene is left open where the match is weak. Only some rows state a clone size, as once, few, many or a class for expanded clones.

j_call d_call clone_size v_call cdr3_nt cdr3_aa
TRBJ2-2 - - TRBV11-2 TGTGCCAGCAGCCTATTTGGGAGAGACACCGGGGAGCTGTTTTTT CASSLFGRDTGELFF
TRBJ1-1 - - TRBV6-6 TGTGCCAGCACCCCTGCAGGGCTTTACACTGAAGCTTTCTTT CASTPAGLYTEAFF
TRBJ2-1 TRBD1 - TRBV6-4 TGTGCCAGCAGTGACACAGGGGACGGAATTAATGAGCAGTTCTTC CASSDTGDGINEQFF
TRBJ2-1 TRBD2 medium-sized TRBV9 TGTGCCAGCAGCGACTCCCAGGGACTAGCGGGAGAATCGCCGGATGAGCAGTTCTTC CASSDSQGLAGESPDEQFF
TRBJ1-2 - few TRBV28 TGTGCCAGCCCTCGTGGGTTCAATGGCTACACCTTC CASPRGFNGYTF
TRBJ2-3 TRBD2 - TRBV5-1 TGCGCCAGCAGCGAGGGACTAGTTGCGGATACGCAGTATTTT CASSEGLVADTQYF
TRBJ2-1 TRBD2 once TRBV4-1 TGCGCCAGCAGCCAAACTAAGCGGGAGGGCCAATACAATGAGCAGTTCTTC CASSQTKREGQYNEQFF
TRBJ2-3 - - TRBV7-2 TGTGCCAGCAGCCTCAGCGGGGATACGCAGTATTTT CASSLSGDTQYF
TRBJ1-1 - - TRBV15 TGTGCCACCAGCAGCCAGGGGTTTAGGAGAGCTGAAGCTTTCTTT CATSSQGFRRAEAFF
TRBJ1-1 - - TRBV5-1 TGCGCCAAAGGGGTATCGAGGTACACTGAAGCTTTCTTT CAKGVSRYTEAFF
TRBJ2-3 TRBD2 few TRBV27 TGTGCCAGCAGTTTACTGAGACTAGCGGGCACAGATACGCAGTATTTT CASSLLRLAGTDTQYF
TRBJ1-1 - - TRBV15 TGTGCCACCAGCAGAGATCGCTGGGGTGGTTTGACTGAAGCTTTCTTT CATSRDRWGGLTEAFF
TRBJ1-3 TRBD1 - TRBV6-5 TGTGCCAGCAGTTACAGCAGGGGGCTTGGAAACACCATATATTTT CASSYSRGLGNTIYF
TRBJ1-1 - - TRBV10-3 TGTGCCATCAGTGCCATTGGAGACATGGACACTGAAGCTTTCTTT CAISAIGDMDTEAFF
TRBJ2-1 - once TRBV7-3 TGTGCCAGCAGGACCAGACAGGCGATACCTTACAATGAGCAGTTCTTC CASRTRQAIPYNEQFF
TRBJ2-6 - - TRBV6-5 TGTGCCAGCAGTTCCCAGCAACCTGGGGCCAACGTCCTGACTTTC CASSSQQPGANVLTF
TRBJ2-1 TRBD2 - TRBV7-9 TGTGCCAGCAGCTTACTAGCGGGAACCTACAATGAGCAGTTCTTC CASSLLAGTYNEQFF
TRBJ1-5 - - TRBV7-2 TGTGCCAGCGGGACGGGGAATCAGCCCCAGCATTTT CASGTGNQPQHF
TRBJ1-1 - large TRBV7-3 TGTGCCAGCAGCTTAAGGGGGGCCCCCACTGAAGCTTTCTTT CASSLRGAPTEAFF
TRBJ2-1 - - TRBV20-1 TGCAGTGCTAGGAGCGGGGAGCAGTTCTTC CSARSGEQFF
TRBJ1-2 - - TRBV2 TGTGCCAGCAGTGAATCCCGGGCATTATCTGGGCTATCCTACACCTTC CASSESRALSGLSYTF
TRBJ1-2 - - TRBV25-1 TGTGCCAGCAGGGACCCTAACTATGGCTACACCTTC CASRDPNYGYTF
TRBJ2-7 - - TRBV6-5 TGTGCCAGCGGACCCGGGACACACTACGAGCAGTACTTC CASGPGTHYEQYF
TRBJ2-5 TRBD2 - TRBV5-1 TGCGCCAGCAACCTAGCGGGGAGAGAGACCCAGTACTTC CASNLAGRETQYF
TRBJ1-2 - - TRBV19 TGTGCCAGTACCCCAGGGCCGGTCTATGGCTACACCTTC CASTPGPVYGYTF
TRBJ1-1 - - TRBV30 TGTGCCTTGACACCACCGTTGCGTGCTTTCTTT CALTPPLRAFF
TRBJ2-5 - few TRBV6-8 TGTGCCAGCAGTTACTCGGGGGGCCAAGAGACCCAGTACTTC CASSYSGGQETQYF
TRBJ2-4 - - TRBV11-2 TGTGCCAGCAGCCGTCAGAAGGGGGGGGTAGCCAAAAACATTCAGTACTTC CASSRQKGGVAKNIQYF
TRBJ2-7 TRBD1 - TRBV11-1 TGTGCCAGCAGCTTCGGCAGGGGGCTCTACGAGCAGTACTTC CASSFGRGLYEQYF
TRBJ1-3 - once TRBV7-2 TGTGCCAGCAGCCAAAGGGGCCGGGTCTCTGGAAACACCATATATTTT CASSQRGRVSGNTIYF
TRBJ1-5 TRBD1 - TRBV6-4 TGTGCCAGCAGTCCTAGACAGGGCTTCAATCAGCCCCAGCATTTT CASSPRQGFNQPQHF